This T cell receptor beta chain was retrieved from a study of blood T cells in healthy people across ages. Study-wide results and limits: While age rose, TCR beta diversity per million T cells dropped in a roughly linear way.

Donors ranged from about 6 to 95 years old and were healthy Caucasians in Russia. Donors gave roughly 10 milliliters of peripheral blood apiece. A J-beta primer mix and a sample-barcoded 5' primer were used in a second PCR of about 7 to 12 cycles. MiXCR, applied by TCRdb to the 5' RACE reads, yields one record per CDR3 protein. The sample consists of hundreds of thousands of distinct CDR3 sequences, 49% of them appearing once. A remark on this clonotype: Its antigen is undetermined.

With 7 bases clipped from V and 0 bases from J, the junction kept 7 bases outside the gene matches. This CDR3 region has 15 residues. In germline, CDR1 is MNHEY, CDR2 SVGEGT. The receptor was isolated from an older woman in good health. The rearrangement links TRBV6-2 or TRBV6-3 to TRBJ2-7; 9 bases agree with TRBD2. Sequenced material: blood. The CDR3 DNA follows: TGTGCCAGCATTTTTAGCGGGAGTGGCTCCTACGAGCAGTACTTC. It specifies CASIFSGSGSYEQYF.